Below are 24 T cell receptor beta chains sequenced from a single sample in a study of T cell responses to AZD1222 COVID-19 vaccine. Some clones are missing from TCRdb's copy, which holds only in-frame ones; the method was immunoSEQ multiplex PCR. The table lists fewer than 130,000 clones, around nine tenths of them singletons, with about 2.6% in the top ten. The material sequenced was peripheral blood, taken 28 days after the second AZD1222 dose. The origin of the receptors is an adult who received the AZD1222 COVID-19 vaccine.

This clone was seen only a few times. The chain uses TRBV4-3 and TRBJ1-4; D is unclear. The CDR3 sequence is 16 residues long. The V gene lost 4 bases and the J gene lost 7 bases, with 19 bases spanning the gap. Germline V CDR1 and CDR2: LGHNA, YSLEER. The CDR3 loop is CASSLRVEAPSEKLFF. Here the CDR3 DNA reads TGCGCCAGCAGCCTCCGGGTTGAGGCGCCGAGTGAAAAACTGTTTTTT.

The gene calls are TRBV7-2 and TRBJ1-4, with D hard to call. CDR1 is SGHTA, CDR2 FQGNSA, per germline. This CDR3 contains 15 residues. The V end was cut by 1 base, the J end by 4 bases, with 10 bases between. The CDR3 sequence: CASSLVGRINEKLFF. CDR3 nucleotides: TGTGCCAGCAGCTTAGTCGGCAGAATTAATGAAAAACTGTTTTTT.

The count of this clone is one. The chain combines TRBV30 with TRBJ2-1; possibly TRBD2 for D (6 bases). The CDR3 covers 14 residues. V lost 1 base to trimming and J lost 6 bases, with 13 bases between them. In germline, CDR1 is GTSNPN, CDR2 SVGIG (reference sequence). The CDR3 reads CAWSGRLASNEQFF. DNA for the CDR3: TGTGCCTGGAGTGGTCGGCTAGCGAGCAATGAGCAGTTCTTC.

The chain joins TRBV28 to TRBJ1-2, with D unresolved. The CDR3 extends over 13 amino acids. Germline V CDR1 and CDR2: MDHEN, SYDVKM. The ends were cut back, 6 bases at V and 8 bases at J, with 16 bases in the middle. The CDR3 is CASRHNSGGGYTF. As DNA, the CDR3 is TGTGCCAGCAGGCACAACTCGGGTGGAGGCTACACCTTC.

The rearrangement links TRBV6-5 to TRBJ2-5; TRBD2 matches 11 bases. The CDR3 spans 15 residues. The V gene's germline CDR1 is MNHEY and CDR2 SVGAGI. With V trimmed by 6 bases and J by 5 bases, 8 bases remained unmatched. The CDR3 loop reads CASRYSLAGVETQYF. Here the CDR3 DNA reads TGTGCCAGCAGATATTCACTAGCGGGGGTGGAGACCCAGTACTTC.

The chain combines TRBV4-3 with TRBJ2-4, with TRBD1 matching over 9 bases. This CDR3 is 16 amino acids long. CDR1 LGHNA and CDR2 YSLEER come from the germline V gene. With 0 bases clipped from V and 8 bases from J, the junction kept 8 bases outside the gene matches. The CDR3 DNA sequence: TGCGCCAGCAGCCAAGATATCGGGACAGGGAGGGACATTCAGTACTTC. Its protein product is CASSQDIGTGRDIQYF.

This clone has a single count. The chain employs TRBV12-3 or TRBV12-4 and TRBJ2-2; no clear D. V was cut by 4 bases and J by 2 bases, with 5 bases left in between. The CDR3 is 13 residues long. The CDR3 DNA follows: TGTGCCAGCAGTTCCGCCAACACCGGGGAGCTGTTTTTT. Protein product: CASSSANTGELFF.

The genes are TRBV29-1 and TRBJ1-1; perhaps TRBD1 as D (5 bases). This CDR3 comprises 16 residues. V shed 3 bases and J shed 1 base, with 18 bases lying between them. In germline, CDR1 is SQVTM, CDR2 ANQGSEA. In nucleotides, the CDR3 is TGCAGCGTTGATTCTATTGGGGGAGGACCGAACACTGAAGCTTTCTTT. Translation gives CSVDSIGGGPNTEAFF.

This chain joins TRBV19 and TRBJ2-2; the D gene is possibly TRBD1 (5 bases). The CDR3 runs to 16 residues. V lost 3 bases and J lost 1, with 12 bases in between. Germline V CDR1 and CDR2: LNHDA, SQIVND (reference sequence). CDR3 nucleotides: TGTGCCAGTAGTATTGTAGGTGACAGGAACACCGGGGAGCTGTTTTTT. The encoded protein is CASSIVGDRNTGELFF.

The V gene is TRBV27, the J gene TRBJ1-3; TRBD1 is a possible D gene (6 bases). Trimming took 5 bases from V and 7 from J, leaving 18 bases between them. CDR1 is MNHEY and CDR2 is SMNVEV in the germline V gene (reference sequence). The length of the CDR3 is 15 residues. The CDR3 loop is CASSVNGGNKNTIYF. CDR3 nucleotides: TGTGCCAGCAGTGTCAATGGGGGCAACAAGAACACCATATATTTT.

The gene calls are TRBV9 and TRBJ1-4; TRBD1 agrees at 10 bases. CDR1 and CDR2 from the germline V gene are SGDLS and YYNGEE. The CDR3 runs 15 residues. Losses at the gene ends were 0 bases for V and 7 bases for J; bases not matched to a gene: 3. The CDR3: CASSVEWTGGEKLFF. The CDR3 coding sequence is TGTGCCAGCAGCGTAGAGTGGACAGGGGGTGAAAAACTGTTTTTT.

The chain couples TRBV27 to TRBJ2-2; D unresolved. Trimming cost V 8 bases and J 0 bases, with 13 bases left between them. The CDR3 length is 15 residues. Germline loops: CDR1 MNHEY, CDR2 SMNVEV (reference sequence). In DNA, the CDR3 is TGTGCCAGCGGCGAGGTAGCAGCGAACACCGGGGAGCTGTTTTTT. Translation: CASGEVAANTGELFF.

The CDR3: CASSQDQRYTEAFF. The CDR3 nucleotides are TGTGCCAGCAGCCAAGATCAGCGTTACACTGAAGCTTTCTTT. The chain joins TRBV14 to TRBJ1-1; D gene uncertain. Trimming cost V 0 bases and J 3 bases, with 8 bases left between them. Germline CDR1 is SGHDN and CDR2 is FVKESK. The length of the CDR3 is 14 residues.

The chain joins TRBV23-1 to TRBJ1-5, with a tentative D call TRBD1 (5 bases). TRBV23-1 is classed as an ORF, of uncertain function. CDR3 length equals 15 residues. With 5 bases removed from V and 4 bases from J, the gap between germline ends came to 15 bases. The CDR3: CASSGPGPVNQPQHF. In nucleotides, the CDR3 is TGCGCCAGCAGTGGTCCGGGACCGGTGAATCAGCCCCAGCATTTT.

DNA of the CDR3: TGTGCCAGCAGCTTAAATTCCGGGATACAAAACATTCAGTACTTC. It is translated as CASSLNSGIQNIQYF. The rearrangement uses TRBV7-2 and TRBJ2-4; TRBD2 is a possible D gene (5 bases). Deletions cut 2 bases from V and 5 bases from J, with 13 bases between. Germline lookup yields CDR1 SGHTA and CDR2 FQGNSA. This CDR3 is 15 amino acids long.

This clone showed up just once. The chain employs TRBV7-2 and TRBJ1-2; tentative D call: TRBD1 (5 bases). The CDR3 sequence is 13 residues long. V lost 4 bases to trimming and J lost 8 bases, with 14 bases between them. Germline CDR1 and CDR2: SGHTA and FQGNSA. The CDR3 protein is CASSSSLGVGYTF. CDR3 nucleotide sequence: TGTGCCAGCAGCTCTTCCCTAGGGGTCGGCTACACCTTC.

This chain connects TRBV4-2 to TRBJ1-1; D call uncertain. With 1 base removed from V and 1 base from J, the gap between germline ends came to 13 bases. This CDR3 has 16 amino acids. Germline V lookup: CDR1 LGHNA, CDR2 YNFKEQ. The CDR3 region is CASSQVWEGKNTEAFF. The CDR3 bases are TGTGCCAGCAGCCAAGTATGGGAAGGGAAGAACACTGAAGCTTTCTTT.

V and J are TRBV27 and TRBJ2-7, with 8 nucleotides matching TRBD1. The V segment lost 5 bases and the J segment 5 bases; nucleotides outside the gene matches: 11. The germline gives CDR1 MNHEY, CDR2 SMNVEV (reference sequence). CDR3 size: 15 residues. The CDR3 DNA reads as TGTGCCAGCAGTGACAGACAGGGGAGGTTTAACGAGCAGTACTTC. This translates into CASSDRQGRFNEQYF.

V gene TRBV7-2 combines with J gene TRBJ2-3, with 8 bases matching TRBD2. Trimming at V came to 0 bases and at J to 2 bases, leaving 7 bases not matched to a gene. CDR1 is SGHTA and CDR2 is FQGNSA in the germline V gene. The CDR3 contains 17 residues. CDR3 residues: CASSLASSSGSTDTQYF. CDR3 sequence (DNA): TGTGCCAGCAGCTTAGCATCGTCTAGCGGGTCCACAGATACGCAGTATTTT. The full variable domain, in which reference TRBV7-2 and TRBJ2-3 provide the parts outside the CDR3, is GAGVSQSPSNKVTEKGKDVELRCDPISGHTALYWYRQSLGQGLEFLIYFQGNSAPDKSGLPSDRFSAERTGGSVSTLTIQRTQQEDSAVYLCASSLASSSGSTDTQYFGPGTRLTVL.

The chain joins TRBV6-5 to TRBJ2-1, with D possibly being TRBD2 (6 bases). The CDR3 loop spans 14 amino acids. The V gene's germline CDR1 is MNHEY and CDR2 SVGAGI. Trimming left V 0 bases short and J 8 bases short, with 11 bases between. The CDR3 sequence: CASSYSTGEDEQFF. CDR3 DNA sequence: TGTGCCAGCAGTTACTCGACGGGGGAGGATGAGCAGTTCTTC.

J is TRBJ1-6 and V is TRBV4-3, with D maybe TRBD1 (5 bases). Germline CDR1 LGHNA, CDR2 YSLEER. CDR3 length equals 17 residues. The ends were cut back, 0 bases at V and 9 bases at J, with 18 bases in the middle. CDR3 sequence reads: CASSQEAPGQGSSPLHF. The CDR3 DNA sequence: TGCGCCAGCAGCCAAGAAGCCCCCGGGCAGGGAAGTTCACCCCTCCACTTT.

The chain joins TRBV7-8 to TRBJ1-5, with D perhaps matching TRBD1 (5 bases). Germline CDR1 SGHVS, CDR2 FQNEAQ. Trimming removed 4 bases from V and 6 bases from J, with 16 bases in between. This CDR3 spans 15 amino acids. In nucleotides, the CDR3 is TGTGCCAGCAGCTACTCGGGGGTTGTGGGTCAGCCCCAGCATTTT. This encodes CASSYSGVVGQPQHF. The complete variable domain, with remaining parts taken from reference TRBV7-8 and TRBJ1-5, reads GAGVSQSPRYKVAKRGQDVALRCDPISGHVSLFWYQQALGQGPEFLTYFQNEAQLDKSGLPSDRFFAERPEGSVSTLKIQRTQQEDSAVYLCASSYSGVVGQPQHFGDGTRLSIL.

The V call is TRBV25-1, the J call TRBJ2-5; D uncertain. Germline CDR1 and CDR2: MGHDK and SYGVNS. The V gene lost 7 bases and the J gene lost 1 base, with 7 bases spanning the gap. The CDR3 has 12 residues. For the CDR3, the DNA is TGTGCCAGCATGGGGATCCAAGAGACCCAGTACTTC. Its protein is CASMGIQETQYF.

The chain links TRBV5-1 to TRBJ2-2; TRBD1 matches 8 bases. The V gene end was trimmed by 5 bases and the J gene end by 4 bases; junction bases not matched to a gene: 7. CDR1 is SGHRS, CDR2 YFSETQ, per germline. CDR3 length equals 15 residues. CDR3 sequence reads: CASRLGQGGTGELFF. DNA for the CDR3: TGCGCCAGCAGACTAGGACAGGGAGGCACCGGGGAGCTGTTTTTT.